This TCR beta chain was retrieved from a study of blood T cell repertoires in COVID-19. Study overall: Both acute and convalescent COVID-19 samples were obtained from the United States, Italy and Spain. T cells, B-cell-depleted T cells, or PBMCs supplied cDNA or gDNA.

While infection was still active, Seattle patients were enrolled and then followed longitudinally. In the original analysis: Reference gene primer amplification gave estimated nucleated cell counts. The protocol was immunoSEQ multiplex PCR, while the TCRdb copy is restricted to in-frame clones and leaves out a portion. Clonal size and the V and J genes are those of that table, whereas D and trimming came from the DNA. The sample lists roughly 60,000 clones; 55% to 80% were seen once. This CDR3 is 17 amino acids long. Germline V gene data show CDR1 as KGHDR and CDR2 as SFDVKD. V was shortened by 4 bases and J by 1 base, with 16 bases between the two germline ends.

Sequencing was performed on peripheral blood. The chain recombines TRBV24-1 with TRBJ2-1, with D unresolved. The receptor's source is a woman between 65 and 79 years old with COVID-19, enrolled during active disease. Written as DNA, the CDR3 is TGTGCCACCAGTGAGCCTCCTTCAGGTGGGTCCTACAATGAGCAGTTCTTC. Translated, it gives CATSEPPSGGSYNEQFF.